Reported below is one TCR beta chain. The target of this receptor is not known. No base quality information exists; no much larger clone differs at one position. This entry comes from a study of blood T cell repertoires in COVID-19 (dated by TCRdb to the early 2020s). Background for the entire study: Collaborator samples came from the United States, Italy and Spain and covered acute and convalescent phases of COVID-19. The sample metadata nearly always contained a de-identified subject ID, COVID-19 status, age in years and sex. The samples were drawn from two sources: the first 160 participants of the ongoing ImmuneRACE study, and over 1,000 subjects contributed by 6 global collaborators. Where HLA class I and class II types were available, the types were taken from metadata supplied by the sample provider, not from assay-based typing. Subjects who had been exposed to COVID-19, were actively infected with it, or had recovered from it provided the deeply sampled blood TCRbeta repertoires that made up the dataset. The repertoires were made available in a free public database intended to serve as a resource for research on the immune response to SARS-CoV-2. The prospective study material was composed of cDNA or gDNA derived from T cells, B-cell-depleted T cells, or PBMCs. General conclusions and limits of the study: Clinical and demographic metadata were provided uncurated, with the amount varying by source and participant.

V is pruned by 7 bases and J by 6 bases, leaving 8 bases of the junction without a gene match. The CDR3 measures 12 amino acids from cysteine to phenylalanine. The DNA shown is the 36-base CDR3, in frame from base 1. Via the germline V gene, CDR1 is SQVTM and CDR2 ANQGSEA. Participants in the prospective study were aged roughly 18 to 100 years, lived in some 24 United States geographic areas, and enrolled through a virtual design. In the prospective study, cohorts were assigned on the basis of participant-reported clinical history obtained from a screening survey and a study questionnaire. ImmuneRACE Cohort 3 recovered participants were defined by two consecutive negative NP/OP PCR tests, healthcare professional clearance, or symptom resolution. In the prospective study, whole blood, serum and a nasopharyngeal or oropharyngeal swab were collected from each participant by mobile phlebotomists. Over a roughly 2-month period, participants in the prospective study had the option of providing additional blood draws and questionnaires. Before DNA extraction, prospective study blood samples were shipped either frozen or at room temperature.

TCRbeta CDR3 regions were amplified from genomic DNA using the immunoSEQ Assay, a bias-controlled multiplex PCR. The original methods were these. The number of nucleated cells in each sample was estimated by amplification of reference gene primers within the assay. To quantify the absolute abundance of each unique TCRbeta CDR3 rearrangement, sequence reads were collapsed and filtered. For each sample, productive Simpson clonality was calculated by taking the square root of Simpson's diversity index across productive rearrangements. TCRdb carries this immuneACCESS record with in-frame sequences only. Its versions omit some clonotypes, under half of them owing to an unresolved V gene in the studies checked, with the rest unexplained. The V and J calls and clone size come from that table; D and trimming were worked out from the DNA. This sample gives roughly 300,000 clones in total; roughly 90% of them show up just once. The ten largest account for approximately 0.93% of the sample.

The source of this sequence is a woman aged 25 to 39 who had recovered from COVID-19. What was sequenced was PBMCs or T cells enriched from blood (not recorded which). The chain is made from TRBV29-1 and TRBJ1-2, with 7 bases aligning to TRBD1. The sequenced DNA is TGCAGCGCTGCGGACAGGACGCATGGCTACACCTTC. This sequence encodes CSAADRTHGYTF.